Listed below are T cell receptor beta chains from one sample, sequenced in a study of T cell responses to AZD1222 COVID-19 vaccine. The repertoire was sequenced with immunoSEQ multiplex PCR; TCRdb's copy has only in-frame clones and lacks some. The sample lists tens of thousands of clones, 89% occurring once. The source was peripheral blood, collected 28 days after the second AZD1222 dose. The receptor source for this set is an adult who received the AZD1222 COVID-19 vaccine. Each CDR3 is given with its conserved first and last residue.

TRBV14,CASSFTGYEQFF
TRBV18,CASSLGTTSTGELFF
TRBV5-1,CASSLDGRYEQYF
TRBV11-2,CASSLEAVSPLHF
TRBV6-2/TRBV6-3,CASSATGGNTEAFF
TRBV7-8,CASSLRSPESTEAFF
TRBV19,CASSIKGQGMSPLHF
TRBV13,CASTRWGGSGNTIYF
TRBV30,CASLGGGRETQYF
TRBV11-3,CASSPAVGAGELFF
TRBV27,CASSHGGRINQPQHF
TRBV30,CAWSLPGQSTDTQYF
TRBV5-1,CASSPAGSTDTQYF
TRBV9,CASSVRQERAEAFF
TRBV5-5,CASSLSGQFHEQYF
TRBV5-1,CASSTTVGADTQYF
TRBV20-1,CSLGGYTF
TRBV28,CASSLKGGQDDGYTF
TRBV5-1,CASSLWMNTEAFF
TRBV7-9,CASSLVGISGTYNEQFF
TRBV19,CASRVNRVDNQPQHF
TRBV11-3,CASSFKSGGHYEQFF
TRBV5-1,CASSLGLLNEQFF
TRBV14,CASSLTAGRAQYF
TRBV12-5,CASGLAVTGLSSYNSPLHF
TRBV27,CASTQIQGLGTDTQYF
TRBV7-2,CASSSSRGFTDTQYF
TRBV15,CATSRDFGTGKDNEQFF
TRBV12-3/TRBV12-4,CASSLEELYGYTF
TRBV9,CASSVASGGAGELFF
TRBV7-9,CASSLINTEAFF
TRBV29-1,CSARDGRETQYF
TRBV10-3,CAISEDRGPGTEAFF
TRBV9,CASTSSYNEQFF
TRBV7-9,CASSKQGSNSPLHF
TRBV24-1,CATSDPRKTGELFF